The 20 T cell receptor beta chains given below trace back to one sample, sequenced in a study of T cell responses to AZD1222 COVID-19 vaccine listed by TCRdb under 2021. Per the publication, the time point label means: baseline before first vaccination. The sample's treatment or condition label, decoded: meningococcal conjugate vaccine given as trial control. Preparation of the library involved the immunoSEQ multiplex PCR assay. Not all clones reach the TCRdb copy of this immuneACCESS table, which keeps in-frame sequences only. Checked studies attribute under half of the gap to unresolved V genes and leave the rest unexplained. The sample table holds approximately 140,000 clones, of which approximately 78% were seen once. The ten largest clones represent approximately 4% of the sample. The specimen comprised peripheral blood, sampled on day 0 of MenACWY control vaccination. Receptor source: an adult in good health.

The chain combines TRBV7-2 with TRBJ2-5; no definite D call. The V gene's germline CDR1 is SGHTA and CDR2 FQGNSA. V lost 0 bases to trimming and J lost 1 base, with 9 bases between them. The CDR3 is 15 residues long. CDR3 sequence: CASSLASLSQETQYF. CDR3 nucleotides: TGTGCCAGCAGCTTAGCGAGTCTGTCCCAAGAGACCCAGTACTTC.

The chain carries TRBV11-1 and TRBJ1-3, with TRBD1 identical over 7 bases. The CDR3 loop spans 13 amino acids. The germline V gene encodes CDR1 SGHAT and CDR2 FQDESV (reference sequence). J lost 4 bases, V lost 4 bases, and 1 base had no gene match. In nucleotides, the CDR3 is TGTGCCAGCAGCTGGGACAGCGGAAACACCATATATTTT. It yields the protein CASSWDSGNTIYF. The whole variable domain, filled in from reference TRBV11-1 and TRBJ1-3, reads EAEVAQSPRYKITEKSQAVAFWCDPISGHATLYWYRQILGQGPELLVQFQDESVVDDSQLPKDRFSAERLKGVDSTLKIQPAELGDSAMYLCASSWDSGNTIYFGEGSWLTVV.

The chain is built from TRBV5-3 and TRBJ2-7; D gene ambiguous. TRBV5-3 is an ORF for which the function is uncertain. CDR3 size: 17 residues. Trimming stripped 4 bases from V and 1 base from J, with 21 bases between. The CDR3 here is CARSRRVPGRLSYEQYV. CDR3 in DNA: TGTGCCAGAAGCCGACGGGTCCCCGGGCGTCTTTCCTACGAGCAGTACGTC.

The chain combines TRBV6-1 with TRBJ1-2; 7 nucleotides match TRBD1. The CDR3 has 12 residues. CDR1 is MNHNS, CDR2 SASEGT, per germline. With 3 bases clipped from V and 6 bases from J, the junction kept 1 base outside the gene matches. The CDR3 protein is CASSDRGNGYTF. For the CDR3, the DNA is TGTGCCAGCAGTGACAGGGGGAATGGCTACACCTTC.

The CDR3 sequence is CASSQGSGSGYTF. In DNA form, the CDR3 reads TGTGCCAGCAGCCAAGGTTCAGGGAGCGGCTACACCTTC. The V and J genes are TRBV3-1 (or the pseudogene TRBV3-2) and TRBJ1-2; D might be TRBD1 (5 bases). Trimming stripped 1 base from V and 8 bases from J, with 11 bases between. CDR1 is LGHDT, CDR2 YNNKEL, per germline (reference sequence). This CDR3 comprises 13 residues.

This clone was observed once. V is TRBV3-1 (or the pseudogene TRBV3-2) and J is TRBJ1-6; no clear D. The germline gives CDR1 LGHDT, CDR2 YNNKEL (reference sequence). Trimming removed 1 base at V and 0 bases at J, with 19 bases between. CDR3 length: 20 amino acids. The CDR3 reads CASSQGIPNPRSSYNSPLHF. DNA of the CDR3: TGTGCCAGCAGCCAAGGGATCCCCAACCCGCGGAGCTCCTATAATTCACCCCTCCACTTT.

V is TRBV2 and J is TRBJ2-7, with TRBD1 identical over 7 bases. The CDR3 has 13 amino acids. Germline assignment: CDR1 SNHLY and CDR2 FYNNEI. V shed 4 bases and J 5 bases; nucleotides not matched to a gene: 5. The CDR3: CASSGQGSHEQYF. The CDR3 nucleotides read TGTGCCAGCAGTGGACAGGGTAGCCACGAGCAGTACTTC.

The CDR3 is CASSWDRGNTIYF. CDR3 coding DNA: TGTGCCAGCAGTTGGGACAGGGGAAACACCATATATTTT. The rearrangement joins TRBV6-6 to TRBJ1-3, with TRBD1 matching over 8 bases. CDR1 and CDR2 from the germline V gene are MNHNY and SVGAGI (reference sequence). This CDR3 has 13 amino acids. Unmatched junction bases numbered 0, after V lost 4 bases and J lost 4 bases.

In this sample, this clone turned up once. J is TRBJ1-2 and V is TRBV5-1, with 9 bases fitting TRBD1. Germline V gene data show CDR1 as SGHRS and CDR2 as YFSETQ. With 0 bases clipped from V and 6 bases from J, the junction kept 12 bases outside the gene matches. CDR3 size: 17 residues. CDR3 DNA: TGCGCCAGCAGCTTGGGGGACAGGGTAGATCGTGGGGATGGCTACACCTTC. It codes for CASSLGDRVDRGDGYTF.

The chain has TRBV5-5 and TRBJ1-6, with D unresolved. Germline V gives CDR1 SGHKS, CDR2 YYEKEE (reference sequence). The CDR3 runs 15 residues. V lost 0 bases and J lost 8, with 12 bases in between. CDR3 region: CASSLGVRRDSPLHF. CDR3 DNA: TGTGCCAGCAGCTTGGGGGTCAGGAGGGATTCACCCCTCCACTTT. Full variable domain (rest looked up from reference TRBV5-5 and TRBJ1-6): DAGVTQSPTHLIKTRGQQVTLRCSPISGHKSVSWYQQVLGQGPQFIFQYYEKEERGRGNFPDRFSARQFPNYSSELNVNALLLGDSALYLCASSLGVRRDSPLHFGNGTRLTVT.

The rearrangement uses TRBV19 and TRBJ2-1; TRBD2 matches 9 bases. V shed 2 bases and J 1 base; nucleotides not matched to a gene: 9. CDR1 is LNHDA, CDR2 SQIVND, per germline (reference sequence). This CDR3 has 18 amino acids. CDR3 residues: CASSIRVSGGLSYNEQFF. Here the CDR3 DNA reads TGTGCCAGTAGTATACGGGTTAGCGGGGGTCTTTCCTACAATGAGCAGTTCTTC.

This clone was seen once. The rearrangement uses TRBV5-1 and TRBJ1-6, with 8 bases lining up with TRBD1. Germline V gene sequence: CDR1 SGHRS, CDR2 YFSETQ. J gave up 7 bases and V 0 bases, and 0 bases lay outside the gene matches. The CDR3 is 14 residues long. For the CDR3, the DNA is TGCGCCAGCAGCTTGGGACAGGGGAATTCACCCCTCCACTTT. It is translated as CASSLGQGNSPLHF.

The chain employs TRBV6-5 and TRBJ2-1; 11 bases fit TRBD2. Germline V lookup: CDR1 MNHEY, CDR2 SVGAGI. V lost 5 bases and J lost 12; bases outside the gene matches: 12. This CDR3 has 15 residues. CDR3 amino acids: CASSRSSGGTWGQFF. Here the CDR3 DNA reads TGTGCCAGCAGTCGGTCTAGCGGGGGGACGTGGGGGCAGTTCTTC.

The rearrangement links TRBV7-9 to TRBJ1-3, with 10 bases aligning to TRBD1. The CDR3 has 14 residues. Germline V gene data show CDR1 as SEHNR and CDR2 as FQNEAQ (reference sequence). V lost 5 bases, J lost 10 bases, and 8 bases stayed unmatched. CDR3 sequence (DNA): TGTGCCAGCAGCGCATCGACAGGGGGCAATACCATATATTTT. This sequence encodes CASSASTGGNTIYF.

The CDR3 DNA reads TGTGCCAGCAGTTACCCCGGGGGGTCTGGAAACACCATATATTTT. Amino acids: CASSYPGGSGNTIYF. The chain links TRBV6-6 to TRBJ1-3, with D tentatively TRBD1 (5 bases). Trimming removed 2 bases at V and 1 base at J, with 9 bases between. This CDR3 has 15 residues. CDR1 and CDR2 from the germline V gene are MNHNY and SVGAGI (reference sequence).

This rearrangement joins TRBV9 to TRBJ2-5; possibly TRBD1 for D (5 bases). Germline lookup yields CDR1 SGDLS and CDR2 YYNGEE. This CDR3 is built from 15 residues. Trimming left V 4 bases short and J 5 bases short, with 18 bases between. The CDR3 loop is CASSPHGARAETQYF. The CDR3 DNA reads TGTGCCAGCAGCCCCCATGGTGCCAGGGCGGAGACCCAGTACTTC.

The CDR3 sequence: CASSYGPQGVETQYF. Written as DNA, the CDR3 is TGTGCCAGCAGTTACGGGCCACAGGGTGTTGAGACCCAGTACTTC. The chain recombines TRBV6-5 with TRBJ2-5; weak D call: TRBD1 (6 bases). CDR1 MNHEY and CDR2 SVGAGI come from the germline V gene. This CDR3 contains 15 residues. V was cut by 2 bases and J by 5 bases, with 15 bases left in between.

The V call is TRBV6-5, the J call TRBJ1-5, with TRBD1 matching 8 bases. CDR1 and CDR2 (germline): MNHEY, SVGAGI. The CDR3 has 15 residues. V shed 6 bases, J shed 1 base, and the junction held 5 bases outside the gene matches. In DNA form, the CDR3 reads TGTGCCAGCAGGAGGACAGGGAGAAGCAATCAGCCCCAGCATTTT. Protein sequence: CASRRTGRSNQPQHF.

The V gene is TRBV18, the J gene TRBJ2-2; D not resolved. CDR1 is KGHSH and CDR2 is LQKENI in the germline V gene. The CDR3 loop spans 12 amino acids. Trimming shortened V by 4 bases and J by 1 base, and 1 base separated the two germline ends. The CDR3 region has the DNA TGTGCCAGCTCACGGAACACCGGGGAGCTGTTTTTT. Residues: CASSRNTGELFF.

The V and J genes are TRBV6-5 and TRBJ1-1; D is perhaps TRBD1 (6 bases). Germline CDR1 and CDR2: MNHEY and SVGAGI. V was shortened by 6 bases and J by 4 bases, with 18 bases between the two germline ends. The CDR3 has 15 residues. The CDR3 loop is CASRGPTRGGTEAFF. The DNA of the CDR3 is TGTGCCAGCAGGGGGCCCACGAGAGGGGGCACTGAAGCTTTCTTT.